Described below is a single TCR beta chain sequence and its context. The protocol was immunoSEQ multiplex PCR, while the TCRdb copy is restricted to in-frame clones and leaves out a portion. The repertoire includes 350,000 to 450,000 clones, roughly 90% of them detected once, and 1.4% sits in the top ten. These data belong to a study of blood T cell repertoires in COVID-19. The CDR3 contains 18 residues. Trimming took 0 bases from V and 5 from J; bases not matched to a gene: 10. CDR1 LGHNA and CDR2 YNFKEQ come from the germline V gene. What was sequenced was PBMCs or T cells enriched from blood (not recorded which). The chain employs TRBV4-2 and TRBJ1-4; the match to TRBD1 covers 9 bases. This TCR derives from a young woman who had been exposed to COVID-19. Here the CDR3 reads CASSQDGTGTNPNEKLFF. Here the CDR3 DNA reads TGTGCCAGCAGCCAAGATGGGACAGGGACCAACCCAAATGAAAAACTGTTTTTT.